What follows are 29 T cell receptor beta chains derived from one specimen sequenced in a study of T cell clonality in common variable immunodeficiency. The table came from immunoSEQ multiplex PCR; TCRdb's copy has only in-frame clones and leaves some out. The sample contains 55,000 or so clones, none of them singletons. Specimen: peripheral blood mononuclear cells. The receptor set was obtained from a person aged 18-70 years in good health.

In this sample, this clone turned up many times. Read data end 3 residues before the CDR3 end; the end is taken from the germline J gene. The chain is built from TRBV5-1 and TRBJ1-2, with D unclear. The germline CDR1 and CDR2 sequences are SGHRS and YFSETQ. The CDR3 runs to 14 residues. Between the trimmed V and J ends, which lost 7 bases and 3 bases, there was a span of 16 bases. The chain's CDR3 is CASASQEGDYGYTF. Partial CDR3 DNA: TGCGCCAGCGCGTCCCAGGAGGGTGACTATGGC.

Remarks on this clone: The CDR3 end is not reached by the read, which stops 3 residues before it; the germline J gene fills it in. This chain joins TRBV11-1 and TRBJ2-3; D call uncertain. The length of the CDR3 is 13 residues. CDR1 is SGHAT, CDR2 FQDESV, per germline (reference sequence). This CDR3 reads CASSLGLRETQYF. The part of the CDR3 DNA that was read is TGTGCCAGCAGCTTAGGGCTCAGAGAGACG.

This clone was recorded at least ten times. The sample holds other DNA sequences that translate to the same CDR3. CDR3 DNA, as far as it was read: TGTGCCAGCAGCCCCCGGACTAGCGGTAGCAATGAG. Its protein product is CASSPRTSGSNE. The entire CDR3 protein reads CASSPRTSGSNEQFF. J is TRBJ2-1 and V is TRBV7-9, with 10 bases identical to TRBD2. The CDR3 is cut off 3 residues early in the read; its end comes from the germline J gene. This CDR3 has 15 residues. From germline, CDR1 is SEHNR and CDR2 FQNEAQ (reference sequence). V gave up 5 bases and J gave up 6 bases; unmatched junction bases: 7. The full variable domain, in which reference TRBV7-9 and TRBJ2-1 provide the parts outside the CDR3, is DTGVSQNPRHKITKRGQNVTFRCDPISEHNRLYWYRQTLGQGPEFLTYFQNEAQLEKSRLLSDRFSAERPKGSFSTLEIQRTEQGDSAMYLCASSPRTSGSNEQFFGPGTRLTVL.

In its sample, this clone was seen a few times. At one end the junction does not follow the germline gene, possibly because of a read error. The CDR3 end is not reached by the read, which stops 3 residues before it; the germline J gene fills it in. The chain uses TRBV7-9 and TRBJ2-3; 9 nucleotides align to TRBD2. CDR3 size: 14 residues. The germline V gene encodes CDR1 SEHNR and CDR2 FQNEAQ (reference sequence). CDR3 loop: CSSSPTGLAETQYF. The part of the CDR3 DNA that was read is TGTTCCAGCAGCCCAACGGGACTAGCAGAGACG.

The table lists this clone with a few counts. The sequence runs out 3 residues before the end of the CDR3; the remainder is reconstructed from the germline J gene. The chain recombines TRBV11-2 with TRBJ1-1; D unclear. V was pared by 0 bases and J by 5 bases, with 13 bases between. There are 15 residues in the CDR3. Per germline, CDR1 SGHAT and CDR2 FQNNGV. CDR3 protein: CASSLEPGPTTEAFF. CDR3 DNA (partial): TGTGCCAGCAGCTTAGAACCGGGTCCAACGACTGAA.

This clone was seen only a few times. The read terminates 3 residues before the CDR3 end, so the remaining end is supplied by the germline J gene. This chain uses TRBV2 with TRBJ2-7; no firm D call. V was pared by 5 bases and J by 2 bases, with 7 bases between. The CDR3 is 12 amino acids. The germline V gene has CDR1 SNHLY and CDR2 FYNNEI. The CDR3 protein is CASSTAAYEQYF. The covered CDR3 bases are TGTGCCAGCAGTACGGCGGCCTACGAG.

In its sample, this clone was seen many times. From the germline J gene comes the end of the CDR3, since the read stops 3 residues before it. V usage is TRBV6-2 or TRBV6-3 and J usage is TRBJ1-5; 10 bases are a match to TRBD1. The trim removed 4 bases at V and 5 bases at J, leaving 5 bases unmatched. The germline V gene has CDR1 MNHEY and CDR2 SVGEGT. CDR3 length: 15 amino acids. CDR3 DNA (partial): TGTGCCAGCAGTTGGACAGGGGGTAAGGATCAGCCC. Its protein product is CASSWTGGKDQP. The CDR3 in full is CASSWTGGKDQPQHF.

This clone has a handful of counts. The read stops 3 residues short of the end of the CDR3; the missing end is completed from the germline J gene. The rearrangement joins TRBV19 to TRBJ2-7, with 8 bases that match TRBD2. The CDR3 extends over 15 amino acids. Germline assignment: CDR1 LNHDA and CDR2 SQIVND (reference sequence). The V segment lost 3 bases and the J segment 0 bases; nucleotides outside the gene matches: 4. The covered CDR3 bases are TGTGCCAGTAGTATTTCAGCGGGGGTCTCCTACGAG. It specifies CASSISAGVSYE. The entire CDR3 is CASSISAGVSYEQYF.

The sample holds many counts of this clone. The germline gene is not matched at one end of the junction; a read error may be the cause. The CDR3 end lies 3 residues beyond the end of the read and is filled in from the germline J gene. The V gene is TRBV4-2, the J gene TRBJ1-6; maybe TRBD1 (5 bases). Germline CDR1 LGHNA, CDR2 YNFKEQ. CDR3 length: 13 residues. The CDR3 sequence is CASSQGQGTPLHF. The CDR3 DNA, read in part, is TGCGCCAGCAGCCAAGGGCAGGGAACACCC.

This clone appeared a few times. The CDR3 is cut off 3 residues early in the read; its end comes from the germline J gene. The chain couples TRBV19 to TRBJ1-2, with 8 bases matching TRBD1. CDR3 length equals 15 residues. Germline loops: CDR1 LNHDA, CDR2 SQIVND (reference sequence). The CDR3 sequence is CASSWGQENTDTYTF. CDR3 bases read: TGTGCCAGTAGTTGGGGACAGGAGAACACAGATACC.

This clone was counted at least ten times. The read falls 3 residues short of the CDR3 end, and the missing part is taken from the germline J gene. This specimen includes other DNA sequences encoding the same CDR3. The chain has TRBV18 and TRBJ1-3, with 7 nucleotides matching TRBD1. The V gene end was trimmed by 6 bases and the J gene end by 0 bases; junction bases not matched to a gene: 8. CDR1 is KGHSH, CDR2 LQKENI, per germline. CDR3 length: 16 residues. The CDR3 region is CASSQGTEYSGNTIYF. CDR3 DNA (partial): TGTGCCAGCTCGCAAGGGACAGAATACTCTGGAAACACC.

In this sample, this clone turned up many times. The read ends 3 residues early relative to the CDR3; the germline J gene fills the gap. The rearrangement joins TRBV9 to TRBJ2-7, with 7 bases lining up with TRBD2. CDR1 is SGDLS and CDR2 is YYNGEE in the germline V gene. J lost 3 bases, V lost 3 bases, and 9 bases had no gene match. CDR3 size: 15 residues. The DNA read from the CDR3 is TGTGCCAGCAGCGCCCAAGGACTAGGTGACTACGAG. Its protein product is CASSAQGLGDYE. The complete CDR3 sequence is CASSAQGLGDYEQYF.

This clone was detected many times. The CDR3 extends 3 residues past the end of the read, so its final part is completed from the germline J gene. The gene calls are TRBV19 and TRBJ2-7; tentatively, D is TRBD1 (6 bases). CDR3 length: 14 residues. In germline, CDR1 is LNHDA, CDR2 SQIVND (reference sequence). V was trimmed by 3 bases and J by 0 bases, leaving 9 bases between them. CDR3 DNA (partial): TGTGCCAGTAGTATCGGGACAACCTCCTACGAG. This translates into CASSIGTTSYE. The CDR3, in full, reads CASSIGTTSYEQYF.

This clone occurred a few times. A far larger clone is just one base off, so this is likely a read error. The read terminates 3 residues ahead of where the CDR3 ends, so the germline J gene completes it. The chain carries TRBV19 and TRBJ1-2; D may be TRBD1 (5 bases). This CDR3 spans 14 amino acids. Germline V gene sequence: CDR1 LNHDA, CDR2 SQIVND (reference sequence). The CDR3 protein is CASSISGAYNEYTF. Partial CDR3 DNA: TGTGCCAGTAGTATAAGCGGGGCTTACAATGAG.

Concerning this clone itself: One junction end disagrees with the germline gene, perhaps due to a read error. Coverage ceases 3 residues before the CDR3 finishes, and the germline J gene fills in the end. The same CDR3 can be traced to other DNA sequences in this sample. The chain has TRBV7-2 and TRBJ1-3; 7 nucleotides match TRBD1. The CDR3 has 15 amino acids. Looked up from germline, CDR1 is SGHTA and CDR2 is FQGNSA. The CDR3 bases that were read are TGTGCCAGCAGCGGAGCAGGGGGATCTGGAAACACG. This codes for CASSGAGGSGNT. The entire CDR3 sequence reads CASSGAGGSGNTIYF. Looking up the rest from reference TRBV7-2 and TRBJ1-3 gives the full variable domain: GAGVSQSPSNKVTEKGKDVELRCDPISGHTALYWYRQSLGQGLEFLIYFQGNSAPDKSGLPSDRFSAERTGGSVSTLTIQRTQQEDSAVYLCASSGAGGSGNTIYFGEGSWLTVV.

As regards this clone: A much more abundant neighbour one base away suggests this may be a read error. Sequencing ends 3 residues short of the CDR3 end; the germline J gene provides the rest. The V and J genes are TRBV7-6 and TRBJ2-7; TRBD2 aligns across 9 bases. Germline V gives CDR1 SGHVS, CDR2 FNYEAQ. The CDR3 extends over 17 amino acids. The CDR3: CASNLEASGTLSYEQYF. The CDR3 DNA, read in part, is TGTGCCAGCAACTTAGAGGCTAGCGGGACCCTTTCCTACGAG.

This clone appeared many times. The missing CDR3 end, 3 residues past where the read stops, is filled in from the germline J gene. This chain links TRBV6-1 with TRBJ2-3; tentatively, D is TRBD2 (6 bases). The V end was cut by 4 bases, the J end by 3 bases, with 14 bases between. CDR1 is MNHNS, CDR2 SASEGT, per germline. The CDR3 is 15 residues long. This CDR3 is CASSVGGVATDTQYF. Incomplete CDR3 DNA: TGTGCCAGCAGTGTGGGGGGAGTAGCGACAGATACG.

This clone was detected ten times or more. Read sequence stops 3 residues before the CDR3 end, and the germline J gene provides the missing end. The chain uses TRBV20-1 and TRBJ2-1, with D maybe TRBD1 (7 bases). With 0 bases removed from V and 4 bases from J, the gap between germline ends came to 13 bases. Germline V gene lookup returns CDR1 DFQATT and CDR2 SNEGSKA (reference sequence). The CDR3 extends over 15 amino acids. Partial CDR3 DNA: TGCAGTGCTAGAGATGGGGGGACAGAGTACAATGAG. It encodes CSARDGGTEYNE. The full CDR3 protein reads CSARDGGTEYNEQFF.

This clone was observed a handful of times. The read ends 3 residues before the CDR3 terminus; that terminus is restored from the germline J gene. The chain carries TRBV7-9 and TRBJ1-2; possibly TRBD1 for D (6 bases). CDR3 length: 13 residues. With 7 bases removed from V and 3 bases from J, the gap between germline ends came to 12 bases. CDR1 is SEHNR, CDR2 FQNEAQ, per germline (reference sequence). The DNA read from the CDR3 is TGTGCCAGCACCAATGGGGGCGACTATGGC. Its translation: CASTNGGDYG. The full CDR3 reads CASTNGGDYGYTF.

This clone appeared a few times. The read ends 3 residues before the CDR3 terminus; that terminus is restored from the germline J gene. V is TRBV7-9 and J is TRBJ1-5, with 8 bases fitting TRBD1. The germline CDR1 and CDR2 sequences are SEHNR and FQNEAQ (reference sequence). The CDR3 sequence is 15 residues long. The V segment lost 4 bases and the J segment 3 bases; nucleotides outside the gene matches: 5. CDR3 protein: CASSSDRGFNQPQHF. The covered CDR3 bases are TGTGCCAGCAGCTCCGACAGGGGTTTCAATCAGCCC.

A few counts support this clone. The junction differs from germline at one of its ends, possibly a read error. The read terminates 3 residues before the CDR3 end, so the remaining end is supplied by the germline J gene. The sample holds other DNA sequences that translate to the same CDR3. The rearrangement joins TRBV5-1 to TRBJ1-3; 7 nucleotides line up with TRBD1. The CDR3 has 15 residues. Germline V gene sequence: CDR1 SGHRS, CDR2 YFSETQ. The CDR3 protein is CASSFNGQVGNTIYF. CDR3 DNA (partial): TGCGCCAGCAGCTTCAACGGACAGGTTGGAAACACA.

There are many counts of this clone. The DNA ends 3 residues before the CDR3 does, and the rest of the CDR3 is filled in from the germline J gene. The V call is TRBV4-1, the J call TRBJ1-1, with 10 bases identical to TRBD1. Germline V gene lookup returns CDR1 MGHRA and CDR2 YSYEKL. With 4 bases clipped from V and 4 bases from J, the junction kept 6 bases outside the gene matches. This CDR3 is built from 15 residues. CDR3 protein: CASSLAGTGVTEAFF. Partial CDR3 DNA: TGCGCCAGCAGCCTAGCCGGGACAGGGGTCACTGAA.

The sample holds a few counts of this clone. The read ends 3 residues before the CDR3 terminus; that terminus is restored from the germline J gene. The V call is TRBV19, the J call TRBJ2-7; 8 positions agree with TRBD2. The V and J ends lost 6 bases and 6 bases, in that order; junction bases with no gene match: 10. From germline, CDR1 is LNHDA and CDR2 SQIVND (reference sequence). CDR3 length: 14 amino acids. The part of the CDR3 DNA that was read is TGTGCCAGTAGGAAGCGAGCGGGAGAAAGCGAG. Translating it yields CASRKRAGESE. The CDR3 in its entirety is CASRKRAGESEQYF.

This clone was seen ten or more times. The sequenced part of the CDR3 DNA is TGTGCCAGCAGTAGGTCGAGCGGGGGATTTTACAATGAG. Protein sequence: CASSRSSGGFYNE. The CDR3 in its entirety is CASSRSSGGFYNEQFF. The rearrangement joins TRBV2 to TRBJ2-1; 8 bases are shared with TRBD2. The read ends 3 residues shy of where the CDR3 ends; the end is completed using the germline J gene. The germline CDR1 and CDR2 sequences are SNHLY and FYNNEI. J gave up 4 bases and V 5 bases, and 10 bases lay outside the gene matches. CDR3 size: 16 residues.

This clone was seen at least ten times. The sequence runs out 3 residues before the end of the CDR3; the remainder is reconstructed from the germline J gene. The V and J genes are TRBV20-1 and TRBJ2-1; 14 bases map to TRBD2. V gave up 3 bases and J gave up 7 bases; unmatched junction bases: 2. Germline CDR1 reads DFQATT; CDR2 reads SNEGSKA (reference sequence). CDR3 length: 14 residues. The CDR3 is CSARGTSGRNEQFF. The sequenced part of the CDR3 DNA is TGCAGTGCTAGGGGGACTAGCGGGAGAAATGAG.

This clone was counted many times. The read comes to an end 3 residues before the CDR3 does, leaving the germline J gene to fill in the end. The chain uses TRBV20-1 and TRBJ2-1, with 7 positions matching TRBD2. The CDR3 totals 14 residues. Germline V CDR1 and CDR2: DFQATT, SNEGSKA (reference sequence). Trimming at V came to 7 bases and at J to 5 bases, leaving 11 bases not matched to a gene. CDR3 sequence reads: CSGEGREYDNEQFF. The sequenced CDR3 bases are TGCAGTGGGGAAGGGCGGGAGTACGACAATGAG.

Many counts were recorded for this clone. The read ends 3 residues before the CDR3 terminus; that terminus is restored from the germline J gene. V gene TRBV19 combines with J gene TRBJ2-6; a weak D match, TRBD2 (7 bases). The CDR3 loop spans 16 amino acids. The germline V gene encodes CDR1 LNHDA and CDR2 SQIVND (reference sequence). With 4 bases removed from V and 0 bases from J, the gap between germline ends came to 10 bases. The sequenced CDR3 bases are TGTGCCAGTAGTAACAGGGAGGGCTCTGGGGCCAACGTC. It is translated as CASSNREGSGANV. The whole CDR3 sequence is CASSNREGSGANVLTF. Full variable domain (remainder filled in from reference TRBV19 and TRBJ2-6): DGGITQSPKYLFRKEGQNVTLSCEQNLNHDAMYWYRQDPGQGLRLIYYSQIVNDFQKGDIAEGYSVSREKKESFPLTVTSAQKNPTAFYLCASSNREGSGANVLTFGAGSRLTVL.

This clone was observed at least ten times. This CDR3 reads CASSWGAGTGKETQYF. Partial CDR3 DNA: TGTGCCAGCAGCTGGGGTGCGGGGACAGGGAAAGAGACC. The rearrangement joins TRBV5-4 to TRBJ2-5; 9 bases align to TRBD1. The missing CDR3 end, 3 residues past where the read stops, is filled in from the germline J gene. This CDR3 is 16 amino acids long. Germline V gene sequence: CDR1 SGHNT, CDR2 YYREEE (reference sequence). With V trimmed by 3 bases and J by 3 bases, 9 bases remained unmatched. Combining the CDR3 with reference TRBV5-4 and TRBJ2-5 gives the whole variable domain ETGVTQSPTHLIKTRGQQVTLRCSSQSGHNTVSWYQQALGQGPQFIFQYYREEENGRGNFPPRFSGLQFPNYSSELNVNALELDDSALYLCASSWGAGTGKETQYFGPGTRLLVL.

Ten or more counts support this clone. The sequenced fragment ends 3 residues before the CDR3 boundary, so the rest is inferred from the germline J gene. V usage is TRBV30 and J usage is TRBJ1-1, with TRBD1 as a possible D gene (6 bases). The CDR3 length is 12 residues. Germline V CDR1 and CDR2: GTSNPN, SVGIG (reference sequence). The DNA read from the CDR3 is TGTGCCTGGAGTACAGGGACGGGAGGA. Protein sequence: CAWSTGTGG. The entire CDR3 is CAWSTGTGGAFF.